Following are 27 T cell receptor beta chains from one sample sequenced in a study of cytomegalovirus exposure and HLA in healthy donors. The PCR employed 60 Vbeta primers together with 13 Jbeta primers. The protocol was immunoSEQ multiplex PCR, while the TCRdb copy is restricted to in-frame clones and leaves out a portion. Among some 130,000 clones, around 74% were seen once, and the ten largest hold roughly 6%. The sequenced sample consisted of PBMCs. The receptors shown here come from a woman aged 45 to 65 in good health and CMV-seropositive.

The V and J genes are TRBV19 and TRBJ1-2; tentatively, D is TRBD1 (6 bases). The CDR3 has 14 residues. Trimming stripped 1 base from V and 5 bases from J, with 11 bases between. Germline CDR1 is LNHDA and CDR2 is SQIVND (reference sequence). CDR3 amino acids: CASSIGGPEYGYTF. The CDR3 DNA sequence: TGTGCCAGTAGTATAGGGGGGCCTGAGTATGGCTACACCTTC. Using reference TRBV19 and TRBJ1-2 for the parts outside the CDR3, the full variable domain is DGGITQSPKYLFRKEGQNVTLSCEQNLNHDAMYWYRQDPGQGLRLIYYSQIVNDFQKGDIAEGYSVSREKKESFPLTVTSAQKNPTAFYLCASSIGGPEYGYTFGSGTRLTVV.

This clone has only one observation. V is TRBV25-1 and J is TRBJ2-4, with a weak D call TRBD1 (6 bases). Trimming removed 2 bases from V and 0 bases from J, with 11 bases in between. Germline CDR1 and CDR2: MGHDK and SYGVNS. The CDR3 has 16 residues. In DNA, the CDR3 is TGTGCCAGCAGTGAAACAGGGCCCCAAGCCAAAAACATTCAGTACTTC. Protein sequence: CASSETGPQAKNIQYF.

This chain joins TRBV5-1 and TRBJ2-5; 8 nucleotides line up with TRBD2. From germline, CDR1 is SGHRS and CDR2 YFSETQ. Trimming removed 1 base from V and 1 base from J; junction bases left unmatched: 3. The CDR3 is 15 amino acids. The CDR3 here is CASSLLAGTQETQYF. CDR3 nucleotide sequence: TGCGCCAGCAGCTTGCTAGCGGGTACCCAAGAGACCCAGTACTTC.

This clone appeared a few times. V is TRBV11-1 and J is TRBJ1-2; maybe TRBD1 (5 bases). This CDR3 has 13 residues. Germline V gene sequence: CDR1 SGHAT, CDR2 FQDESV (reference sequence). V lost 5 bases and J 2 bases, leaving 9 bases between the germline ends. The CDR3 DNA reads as TGTGCCAGCAGCCCTGACAGCAACTATGGCTACACCTTC. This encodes CASSPDSNYGYTF.

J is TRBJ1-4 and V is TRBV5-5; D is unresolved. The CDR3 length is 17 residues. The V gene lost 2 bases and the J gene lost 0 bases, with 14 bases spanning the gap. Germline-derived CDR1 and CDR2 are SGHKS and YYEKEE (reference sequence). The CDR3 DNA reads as TGTGCCAGCAGCTTTCTGGGAGTGAAGGCAACTAATGAAAAACTGTTTTTT. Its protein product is CASSFLGVKATNEKLFF. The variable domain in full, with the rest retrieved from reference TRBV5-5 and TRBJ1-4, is DAGVTQSPTHLIKTRGQQVTLRCSPISGHKSVSWYQQVLGQGPQFIFQYYEKEERGRGNFPDRFSARQFPNYSSELNVNALLLGDSALYLCASSFLGVKATNEKLFFGSGTQLSVL.

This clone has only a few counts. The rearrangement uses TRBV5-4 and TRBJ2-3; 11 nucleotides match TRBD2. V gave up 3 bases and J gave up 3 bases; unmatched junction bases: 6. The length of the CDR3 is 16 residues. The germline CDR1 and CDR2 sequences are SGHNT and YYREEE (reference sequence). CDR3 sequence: CASSSRTSGWTDTQYF. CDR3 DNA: TGTGCCAGCAGCTCCCGGACTAGCGGGTGGACAGATACGCAGTATTTT.

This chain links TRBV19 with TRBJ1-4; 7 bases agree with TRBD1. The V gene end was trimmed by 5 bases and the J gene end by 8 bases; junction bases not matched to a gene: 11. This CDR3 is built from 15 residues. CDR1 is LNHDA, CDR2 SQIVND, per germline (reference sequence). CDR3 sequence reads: CASSPSGGFGEKLFF. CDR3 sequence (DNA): TGTGCCAGTAGTCCCTCAGGGGGGTTCGGGGAAAAACTGTTTTTT.

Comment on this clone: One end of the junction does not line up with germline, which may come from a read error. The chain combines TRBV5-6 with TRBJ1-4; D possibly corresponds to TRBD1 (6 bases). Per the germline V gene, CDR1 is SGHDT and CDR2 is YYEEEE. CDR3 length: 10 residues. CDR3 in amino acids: CASSLRDRNF. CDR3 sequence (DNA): TGTGCCAGCAGCTTGCGAGACAGGAACTTT.

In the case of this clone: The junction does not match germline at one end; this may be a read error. DNA for the CDR3: TGTTCCAGCAGCTTACACGGGGGTGCCACCGGGGAGCTGTTTTTT. This gives the protein CSSSLHGGATGELFF. The genes are TRBV7-9 and TRBJ2-2; D might be TRBD2 (6 bases). The CDR3 totals 15 residues. In germline, CDR1 is SEHNR, CDR2 FQNEAQ (reference sequence). The entire variable domain, with the rest obtained from reference TRBV7-9 and TRBJ2-2, is as follows: DTGVSQNPRHKITKRGQNVTFRCDPISEHNRLYWYRQTLGQGPEFLTYFQNEAQLEKSRLLSDRFSAERPKGSFSTLEIQRTEQGDSAMYLCSSSLHGGATGELFFGEGSRLTVL.

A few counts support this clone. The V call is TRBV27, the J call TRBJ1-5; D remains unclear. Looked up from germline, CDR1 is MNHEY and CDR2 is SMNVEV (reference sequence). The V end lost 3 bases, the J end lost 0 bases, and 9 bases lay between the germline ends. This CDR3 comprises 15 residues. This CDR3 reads CASSLAGHSNQPQHF. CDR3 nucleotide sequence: TGTGCCAGCAGTTTGGCAGGCCATAGCAATCAGCCCCAGCATTTT.

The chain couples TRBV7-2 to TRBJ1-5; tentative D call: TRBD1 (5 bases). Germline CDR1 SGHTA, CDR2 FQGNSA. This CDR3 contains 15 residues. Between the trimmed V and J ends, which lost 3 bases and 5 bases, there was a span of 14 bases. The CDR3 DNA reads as TGTGCCAGCAGCTTCGAAGGGGTCGCGGATCAGCCCCAGCATTTT. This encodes CASSFEGVADQPQHF.

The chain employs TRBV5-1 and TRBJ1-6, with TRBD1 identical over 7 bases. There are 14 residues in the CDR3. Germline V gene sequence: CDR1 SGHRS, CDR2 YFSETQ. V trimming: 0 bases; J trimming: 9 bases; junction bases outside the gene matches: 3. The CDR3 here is CASSLEGTVSPLHF. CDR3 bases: TGCGCCAGCAGCTTGGAAGGGACAGTTTCACCCCTCCACTTT. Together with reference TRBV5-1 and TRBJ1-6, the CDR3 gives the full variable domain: KAGVTQTPRYLIKTRGQQVTLSCSPISGHRSVSWYQQTPGQGLQFLFEYFSETQRNKGNFPGRFSGRQFSNSRSEMNVSTLELGDSALYLCASSLEGTVSPLHFGNGTRLTVT.

This chain's CDR3 is CASSSGQGASNEQYF. Here the CDR3 DNA reads TGCGCCAGCAGCTCGGGACAGGGGGCTTCTAACGAGCAGTACTTC. The V and J genes are TRBV5-1 and TRBJ2-7, with 12 nucleotides matching TRBD1. Trimming cost V 3 bases and J 5 bases; bases outside gene matches: 6. Germline values: CDR1 SGHRS, CDR2 YFSETQ. The CDR3 has 15 amino acids.

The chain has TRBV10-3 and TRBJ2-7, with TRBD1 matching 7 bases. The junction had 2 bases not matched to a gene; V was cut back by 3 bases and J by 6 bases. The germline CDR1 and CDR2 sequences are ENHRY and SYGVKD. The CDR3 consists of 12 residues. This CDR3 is CAISENRGEQYF. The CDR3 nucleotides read TGTGCCATCAGTGAAAACAGGGGCGAGCAGTACTTC.

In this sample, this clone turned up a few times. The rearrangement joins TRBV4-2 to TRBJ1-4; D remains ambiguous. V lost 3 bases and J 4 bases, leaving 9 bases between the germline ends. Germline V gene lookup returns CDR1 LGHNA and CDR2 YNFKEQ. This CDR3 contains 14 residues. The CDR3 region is CASSHETGNEKLFF. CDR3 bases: TGTGCCAGCAGCCATGAGACTGGTAATGAAAAACTGTTTTTT.

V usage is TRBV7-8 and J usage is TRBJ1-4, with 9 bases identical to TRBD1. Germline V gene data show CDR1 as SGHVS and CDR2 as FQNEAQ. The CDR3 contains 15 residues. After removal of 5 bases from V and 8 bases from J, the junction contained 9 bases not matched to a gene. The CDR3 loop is CASSPSGTGFEKLFF. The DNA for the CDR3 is TGTGCCAGCAGCCCCTCCGGGACAGGGTTCGAAAAACTGTTTTTT.

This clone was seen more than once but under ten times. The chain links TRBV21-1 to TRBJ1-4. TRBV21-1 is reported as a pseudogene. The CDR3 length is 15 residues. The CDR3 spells CASSQIGATNEKLFF. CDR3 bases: TGTGCCAGCAGCCAAATCGGTGCAACTAATGAAAAACTGTTTTTT.

The CDR3 loop reads CASSVNPTGDRAFF. CDR3 DNA: TGTGCCAGCAGCGTAAATCCGACAGGGGACCGCGCTTTCTTT. The gene calls are TRBV9 and TRBJ1-1; 8 nucleotides line up with TRBD1. The V gene end was trimmed by 1 base and the J gene end by 11 bases; junction bases not matched to a gene: 10. Germline assignment: CDR1 SGDLS and CDR2 YYNGEE. This CDR3 region has 14 residues.

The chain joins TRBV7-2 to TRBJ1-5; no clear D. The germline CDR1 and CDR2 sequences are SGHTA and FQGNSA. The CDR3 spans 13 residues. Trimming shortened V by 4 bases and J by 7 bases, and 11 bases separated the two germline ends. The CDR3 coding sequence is TGTGCCAGCAGCTCTCTAGAGGGCCAGCCCCAGCATTTT. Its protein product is CASSSLEGQPQHF.

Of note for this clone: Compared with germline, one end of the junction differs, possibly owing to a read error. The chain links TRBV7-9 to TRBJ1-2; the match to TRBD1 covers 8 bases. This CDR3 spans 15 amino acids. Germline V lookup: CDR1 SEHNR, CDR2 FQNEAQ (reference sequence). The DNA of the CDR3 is TGTTCCAGCAGCTTCGGGACAGGTTTATTCTATGGCTACACCTTC. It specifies CSSSFGTGLFYGYTF.

The CDR3: CASSQSLAGINLAKNIQYF. The DNA of the CDR3 is TGCGCCAGCAGCCAATCACTAGCGGGTATAAACCTAGCCAAAAACATTCAGTACTTC. The rearrangement links TRBV4-1 to TRBJ2-4, with 9 nucleotides matching TRBD2. CDR3 size: 19 residues. After removal of 2 bases from V and 0 bases from J, the junction contained 11 bases not matched to a gene. Germline-derived CDR1 and CDR2 are MGHRA and YSYEKL.

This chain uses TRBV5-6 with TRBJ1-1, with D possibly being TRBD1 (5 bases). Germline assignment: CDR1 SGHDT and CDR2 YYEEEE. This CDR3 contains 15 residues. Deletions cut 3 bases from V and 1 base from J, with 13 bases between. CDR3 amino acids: CASSSQVGGNTEAFF. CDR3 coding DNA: TGTGCCAGCAGCTCCCAAGTCGGGGGGAACACTGAAGCTTTCTTT.

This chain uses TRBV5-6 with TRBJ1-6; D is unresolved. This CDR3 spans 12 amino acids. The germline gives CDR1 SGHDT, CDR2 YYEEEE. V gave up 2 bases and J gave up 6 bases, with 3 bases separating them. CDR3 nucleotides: TGTGCCAGCAGCTTCGTTAATTCACCCCTCCACTTT. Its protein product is CASSFVNSPLHF.

The CDR3 protein is CASRSDSGETQYF. CDR3 DNA: TGTGCCAGTCGTTCTGACTCGGGAGAGACCCAGTACTTC. The rearrangement joins TRBV19 to TRBJ2-5; D gene unclear. V dropped 8 bases and J dropped 4 bases, with 14 bases sitting between them. The V gene's germline CDR1 is LNHDA and CDR2 SQIVND (reference sequence). This CDR3 contains 13 residues.

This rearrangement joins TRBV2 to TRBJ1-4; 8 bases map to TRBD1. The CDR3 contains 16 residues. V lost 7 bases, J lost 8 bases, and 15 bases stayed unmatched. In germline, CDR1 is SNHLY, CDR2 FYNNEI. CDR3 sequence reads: CASTRNSGTGEEKLFF. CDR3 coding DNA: TGTGCCAGCACCCGCAACTCCGGGACAGGAGAGGAAAAACTGTTTTTT.

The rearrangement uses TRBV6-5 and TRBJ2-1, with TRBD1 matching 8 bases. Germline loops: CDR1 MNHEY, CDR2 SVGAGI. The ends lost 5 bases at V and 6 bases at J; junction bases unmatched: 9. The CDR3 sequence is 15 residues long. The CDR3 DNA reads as TGTGCCAGCAGTCCTAAGACAGGGGTGAGCAATGAGCAGTTCTTC. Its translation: CASSPKTGVSNEQFF.

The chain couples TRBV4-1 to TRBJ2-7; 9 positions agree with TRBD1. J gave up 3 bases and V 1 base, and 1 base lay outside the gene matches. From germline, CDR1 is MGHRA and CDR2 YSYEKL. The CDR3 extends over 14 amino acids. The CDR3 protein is CASSQGTGDYEQYF. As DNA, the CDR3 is TGCGCCAGCAGCCAAGGGACAGGGGACTACGAGCAGTACTTC.